The present TCR beta chain was sequenced within a study of blood T cell repertoires in COVID-19. For the study at large: Acute and convalescent COVID-19 specimens originated in the United States, Italy and Spain. PBMCs, B-cell-depleted T cells, or T cells provided the cDNA or gDNA that made up the material.

Between the trimmed V and J ends, which lost 5 bases and 3 bases, there was a span of 13 bases. The germline V gene encodes CDR1 LNHDA and CDR2 SQIVND (reference sequence). The CDR3 contains 14 residues. As processed by the authors: Reference gene primer amplification gave nucleated cell count estimates. Here immunoSEQ multiplex PCR was the method, and the copy in TCRdb shows in-frame clones only, minus some. Clone size and the V and J calls come from that table; the DNA yielded D and trimming. The sample has around 130,000 clones; roughly 90% are singletons. This TCR came from a man aged 45-65 years with active or convalescent COVID-19. The specimen sequenced was peripheral blood. The gene calls are TRBV19 and TRBJ1-1; tentatively, D is TRBD1 (5 bases). This CDR3 reads CASSDDRTYTEAFF. The CDR3 DNA reads TGTGCCAGTAGTGATGACAGAACGTACACTGAAGCTTTCTTT.